This TCR beta chain was identified during a study of identical twins. General study findings and limits: For zero-insertion analyses, partial confounding could come from invariant MAIT and iNKT cells.

With respect to this clonotype: Antigen: not known.

This CDR3 has 14 amino acids. Germline lookup yields CDR1 DFQATT and CDR2 SNEGSKA (reference sequence). Deletions cut 6 bases from V and 4 bases from J, with 17 bases between. A single record per CDR3 protein comes from TCRdb applying MiXCR to the 5' RACE reads. The data show nearly 900,000 distinct CDR3 sequences, with around an eighth seen just once and about 1.6% held by the top ten. These same data were also listed under a study on yellow fever vaccine responses in identical twins.

The chain links TRBV20-1 to TRBJ2-3; no clear D gene. The source material was PBMCs. The origin of this receptor is a young woman in good health. The CDR3 protein is CSAPKAGSADTQYF. CDR3 bases: TGCAGTGCCCCGAAGGCTGGGTCAGCAGATACGCAGTATTTT.